This is a list of T cell receptor beta chains from one sample in a study of T cell responses to AZD1222 COVID-19 vaccine. Assay: immunoSEQ multiplex PCR; the TCRdb copy retains only in-frame clones and omits some. The table has 90,000 to 150,000 clones, about nine tenths seen once. Sample: peripheral blood, taken 28 days after the second AZD1222 dose. The receptors here all came from an adult who received the AZD1222 COVID-19 vaccine. CDR3s leave out the opening cysteine and the closing phenylalanine or tryptophan. Clone sizes are given selectively: once, few, many, or a class where the clone is expanded.

V: TRBV7-2; J: TRBJ2-1; size: NA; CDR3: ASSLMNRVNEQF
V: TRBV7-9; J: TRBJ2-3; size: once; CDR3: ASSLIGQGISDTQY
V: TRBV7-9; J: TRBJ2-1; size: NA; CDR3: ASTSGNYNEQF
V: TRBV5-4; J: TRBJ2-7; size: NA; CDR3: ASSLPGTDEQY
V: TRBV12-3/TRBV12-4; J: TRBJ1-2; size: few; CDR3: ASSPTGGGYT
V: TRBV10-3; J: TRBJ1-2; size: NA; CDR3: AISGVAQGDYGYT
V: TRBV7-2; J: TRBJ2-3; size: NA; CDR3: ASSLHAGGVGSDTQY
V: TRBV7-6; J: TRBJ2-7; size: NA; CDR3: ASSQGRYEQY
V: TRBV19; J: TRBJ2-6; size: once; CDR3: ASSITGPGANVLT
V: TRBV10-3; J: TRBJ2-3; size: NA; CDR3: AISGQGIGTDTQY
V: TRBV5-1; J: TRBJ1-6; size: NA; CDR3: ASSGQANSPLH
V: TRBV4-3; J: TRBJ1-5; size: NA; CDR3: ASSQDLGNQPQH
V: TRBV5-4; J: TRBJ1-2; size: NA; CDR3: ASTFGWQGGINGYT
V: TRBV19; J: TRBJ2-3; size: NA; CDR3: ASTLGTHKDTQY
V: TRBV5-8; J: TRBJ1-1; size: NA; CDR3: ASSLARGGEAF
V: TRBV6-5; J: TRBJ2-1; size: NA; CDR3: ASTPGRSYNEQF
V: TRBV6-4; J: TRBJ1-6; size: NA; CDR3: ASSEVQGDNSPLH
V: TRBV10-3; J: TRBJ2-7; size: NA; CDR3: AISEGGEQY
V: TRBV7-7; J: TRBJ2-1; size: NA; CDR3: ASSRTGTAEQF
V: TRBV5-6; J: TRBJ1-1; size: NA; CDR3: ASSHLRGTEAF
V: TRBV5-5; J: TRBJ1-1; size: few; CDR3: ASSLRGRGSNTEAF
V: TRBV7-2; J: TRBJ1-3; size: NA; CDR3: ASSLYGYPGGNTIY
V: TRBV5-1; J: TRBJ1-6; size: NA; CDR3: ASRPGTANSPLH
V: TRBV7-2; J: TRBJ1-2; size: once; CDR3: ASSFAKGGYYGYT
V: TRBV6-5; J: TRBJ1-2; size: NA; CDR3: ASSYLQGGYKGYT
V: TRBV6-5; J: TRBJ1-6; size: NA; CDR3: ASGGESNNSPLH
V: TRBV4-2; J: TRBJ1-4; size: NA; CDR3: ASSHHPSSRLNEKLF
V: TRBV30; J: TRBJ1-2; size: NA; CDR3: ACVGHWGVGYT
V: TRBV3-1/TRBV3-2; J: TRBJ1-6; size: NA; CDR3: ASSQGPKNSPLH
V: TRBV11-2; J: TRBJ2-2; size: NA; CDR3: ASRTIWTGELF
V: TRBV25-1; J: TRBJ2-2; size: NA; CDR3: ASSEGHSRGELF
V: TRBV19; J: TRBJ2-2; size: NA; CDR3: ASTDRATGELF
V: TRBV28; J: TRBJ1-4; size: NA; CDR3: ASSYPVGGSEKLF
V: TRBV19; J: TRBJ2-7; size: NA; CDR3: ASSIAVSTYEQY
V: TRBV4-2; J: TRBJ1-1; size: NA; CDR3: ASSQVPGGRMNTEAF
V: TRBV6-2/TRBV6-3; J: TRBJ1-1; size: NA; CDR3: ASSPQGMNTEAF
V: TRBV30; J: TRBJ1-4; size: NA; CDR3: AWSSGQATTNEKLF
V: TRBV21-1; J: TRBJ1-5; size: NA; CDR3: ASSKSWGPPWQPQH
V: TRBV7-9; J: TRBJ2-1; size: NA; CDR3: ASSTSLARKQF
V: TRBV18; J: TRBJ1-2; size: NA; CDR3: ASSPVVGQDYGYT
V: TRBV15; J: TRBJ2-1; size: NA; CDR3: ATSRDLTSGANEQF
V: TRBV19; J: TRBJ2-7; size: NA; CDR3: ASSIVGMGVGHEQY
V: TRBV5-1; J: TRBJ2-1; size: NA; CDR3: ASSLTPRNYNEQF
V: TRBV11-2; J: TRBJ1-1; size: NA; CDR3: ASSLANFPNTEAF
V: TRBV7-6; J: TRBJ1-4; size: NA; CDR3: ASSLMGVNEKLF
V: TRBV5-6; J: TRBJ1-5; size: NA; CDR3: ASSLGTVSNQPQH
V: TRBV19; J: TRBJ1-4; size: NA; CDR3: ASSARQRIDEKLF
V: TRBV5-1; J: TRBJ1-2; size: NA; CDR3: ASSSAGADYGYT
V: TRBV20-1; J: TRBJ2-7; size: NA; CDR3: SGMFTEQY
V: TRBV28; J: TRBJ1-4; size: NA; CDR3: ASSPAQGRREKLF
V: TRBV3-1/TRBV3-2; J: TRBJ1-2; size: NA; CDR3: ASSQDRALEGT
V: TRBV4-3; J: TRBJ1-6; size: NA; CDR3: ASSPDRVRSPLH
V: TRBV5-1; J: TRBJ1-1; size: NA; CDR3: ASSSTGGSLEAF